Listed here are 17 T cell receptor beta chains from one sample, sequenced in a study of blood T cell repertoires in COVID-19. Clones were read by immunoSEQ multiplex PCR, and TCRdb kept only the in-frame ones, dropping some. Of roughly 500,000 clones in the sample, roughly nine tenths were seen once. Material: peripheral blood. The origin of the receptors is a man between 18 and 29 years old with COVID-19, enrolled during active disease.

The rearrangement links TRBV5-4 to TRBJ1-2, with 8 bases aligning to TRBD1. Trimming cost V 3 bases and J 4 bases; bases outside gene matches: 5. Germline CDR1 reads SGHNT; CDR2 reads YYREEE (reference sequence). This CDR3 comprises 14 residues. The CDR3 sequence: CASSSGTGGYGYTF. In DNA form, the CDR3 reads TGTGCCAGCAGCTCCGGGACAGGCGGCTATGGCTACACCTTC. Based on the CDR3 plus reference TRBV5-4 and TRBJ1-2, the full variable domain is ETGVTQSPTHLIKTRGQQVTLRCSSQSGHNTVSWYQQALGQGPQFIFQYYREEENGRGNFPPRFSGLQFPNYSSELNVNALELDDSALYLCASSSGTGGYGYTFGSGTRLTVV.

CDR3 DNA sequence: TGTGCCAGCAGCCTCACCGACAGTTTCCCCGGAAACACCATATATTTT. This sequence encodes CASSLTDSFPGNTIYF. The gene calls are TRBV7-8 and TRBJ1-3, with D maybe TRBD1 (5 bases). Per the germline V gene, CDR1 is SGHVS and CDR2 is FQNEAQ. The V gene lost 5 bases and the J gene lost 4 bases, with 18 bases spanning the gap. The CDR3 totals 16 residues.

Only one count was recorded for this clone. The genes are TRBV6-4 and TRBJ2-2; TRBD2 agrees at 7 bases. The CDR3 totals 16 residues. Trimming took 0 bases from V and 7 from J; bases not matched to a gene: 8. From germline, CDR1 is MRHNA and CDR2 SNTAGT. CDR3 residues: CASSDSGGGPYGELFF. CDR3 DNA: TGTGCCAGCAGTGACTCTGGGGGAGGGCCCTACGGGGAGCTGTTTTTT.

The V and J genes are TRBV5-1 and TRBJ2-1; 8 bases fit TRBD2. Trimming removed 1 base from V and 10 bases from J; junction bases left unmatched: 10. CDR1 SGHRS and CDR2 YFSETQ come from the germline V gene. The CDR3 runs 15 residues. This chain's CDR3 is CASSLFGGAEGEQFF. The CDR3 DNA sequence: TGCGCCAGCAGCTTGTTCGGGGGGGCAGAGGGAGAGCAGTTCTTC.

The chain employs TRBV7-9 and TRBJ1-1; tentative D call: TRBD1 (6 bases). Germline V CDR1 and CDR2: SEHNR, FQNEAQ (reference sequence). The length of the CDR3 is 16 residues. Trimming removed 5 bases at V and 0 bases at J, with 16 bases between. CDR3 residues: CASSHRLDRMNTEAFF. CDR3 coding DNA: TGTGCCAGCAGCCACCGATTAGACAGGATGAACACTGAAGCTTTCTTT.

This rearrangement joins TRBV12-3 or TRBV12-4 to TRBJ1-2; D uncertain. The V gene lost 3 bases and the J gene lost 4 bases, with 9 bases spanning the gap. This CDR3 has 13 residues. DNA for the CDR3: TGTGCCAGCAGTTTCACAGTTTCCTATGGCTACACCTTC. This gives the protein CASSFTVSYGYTF.

This clone was recorded only once. V gene TRBV24-1 combines with J gene TRBJ2-1; the D gene is possibly TRBD1 (6 bases). Trimming pared 7 bases from V and 4 bases from J, leaving 22 bases between. CDR3 length equals 17 residues. Germline V gives CDR1 KGHDR, CDR2 SFDVKD. As DNA, the CDR3 is TGTGCCACCAGAGGGTCGGTGGGGACACTGAATTACAATGAGCAGTTCTTC. This sequence encodes CATRGSVGTLNYNEQFF.

The chain has TRBV6-5 and TRBJ2-1, with 10 nucleotides matching TRBD2. Per germline, CDR1 MNHEY and CDR2 SVGAGI. The CDR3 totals 14 residues. With V trimmed by 7 bases and J by 5 bases, 5 bases remained unmatched. CDR3 DNA sequence: TGTGCCAGCAAAGGGGGACTAGCGAACAATGAGCAGTTCTTC. It encodes CASKGGLANNEQFF.

This clone appeared once. CDR3 bases: TGTGCCAGTAGTATTGGAGTTGAGACCCAGTACTTC. Protein product: CASSIGVETQYF. The J gene is TRBJ2-5, the V gene TRBV19, with D unresolved. This CDR3 has 12 amino acids. Germline V lookup: CDR1 LNHDA, CDR2 SQIVND (reference sequence). The V gene lost 3 bases and the J gene lost 5 bases, with 7 bases spanning the gap.

The chain employs TRBV9 and TRBJ2-5; no clear D. From germline, CDR1 is SGDLS and CDR2 YYNGEE. Trimming cost V 3 bases and J 2 bases, with 11 bases left between them. The CDR3 extends over 14 amino acids. CDR3 coding DNA: TGTGCCAGCAGCGCCCGAGATTTACAAGAGACCCAGTACTTC. Protein product: CASSARDLQETQYF.

The V gene is TRBV11-3, the J gene TRBJ2-7, with 8 bases identical to TRBD2. This CDR3 comprises 15 residues. The germline gives CDR1 SGHNT, CDR2 YENEEA. V shed 1 base and J 6 bases; nucleotides not matched to a gene: 8. Here the CDR3 reads CASSLVRTSLGEQYF. DNA of the CDR3: TGTGCCAGCAGCTTAGTGAGGACTAGCCTAGGCGAGCAGTACTTC. Drawing the rest from reference TRBV11-3 and TRBJ2-7, the complete variable domain is EAGVVQSPRYKIIEKKQPVAFWCNPISGHNTLYWYLQNLGQGPELLIRYENEEAVDDSQLPKDRFSAERLKGVDSTLKIQPAELGDSAVYLCASSLVRTSLGEQYFGPGTRLTVT.

This chain uses TRBV11-1 with TRBJ1-2; the D gene is possibly TRBD1 (5 bases). Trimming stripped 5 bases from V and 6 bases from J, with 16 bases between. Germline assignment: CDR1 SGHAT and CDR2 FQDESV (reference sequence). The CDR3 spans 14 residues. In nucleotides, the CDR3 is TGTGCCAGCAGCCCAGGGTGGGGCCCGGATGGCTACACCTTC. Amino acids: CASSPGWGPDGYTF.

V usage is TRBV7-8 and J usage is TRBJ2-1, with 7 bases lining up with TRBD2. The CDR3 totals 15 residues. Germline CDR1 and CDR2: SGHVS and FQNEAQ. The J segment lost 7 bases and the V segment lost 2 bases, leaving 8 bases of the junction unmatched. This chain's CDR3 is CASSLSGGGSNEQFF. DNA of the CDR3: TGTGCCAGCAGCTTATCTGGGGGAGGGTCTAATGAGCAGTTCTTC.

The rearrangement uses TRBV2 and TRBJ2-5; 8 bases are shared with TRBD2. CDR1 is SNHLY and CDR2 is FYNNEI in the germline V gene. The CDR3 runs 14 residues. The junction had 6 bases not matched to a gene; V was cut back by 5 bases and J by 4 bases. CDR3 DNA: TGTGCCAGCAGTCCAGAGAGCGGGGGAGAGACCCAGTACTTC. Its translation is CASSPESGGETQYF.

This rearrangement joins TRBV5-6 to TRBJ2-2; 10 bases are a match to TRBD1. The V and J ends lost 4 bases and 2 bases, in that order; junction bases with no gene match: 11. The CDR3 covers 18 residues. Germline CDR1 and CDR2: SGHDT and YYEEEE. The DNA of the CDR3 is TGTGCCAGCAGCCCTACCCCGGGACAGGGGTCAAACACCGGGGAGCTGTTTTTT. Protein product: CASSPTPGQGSNTGELFF.

The rearrangement uses TRBV19 and TRBJ1-6, with D uncertain. Between the trimmed V and J ends, which lost 1 base and 7 bases, there was a span of 11 bases. CDR1 LNHDA and CDR2 SQIVND come from the germline V gene (reference sequence). The length of the CDR3 is 15 residues. The CDR3 spells CASSIVPGYNSPLHF. Here the CDR3 DNA reads TGTGCCAGTAGTATAGTCCCAGGTTACAATTCACCCCTCCACTTT.

V usage is TRBV5-1 and J usage is TRBJ1-1; TRBD1 aligns across 7 bases. V shed 4 bases, J shed 0 bases, and the junction held 3 bases outside the gene matches. The CDR3 runs 14 residues. CDR1 is SGHRS and CDR2 is YFSETQ in the germline V gene. The CDR3 spells CASSRDSLNTEAFF. The CDR3 nucleotides read TGCGCCAGCAGCCGGGACAGCTTGAACACTGAAGCTTTCTTT.